The 3 T cell receptor beta chains below all came from one sample that was sequenced in a study of T cell changes during pregnancy in multiple sclerosis. Sequenced by immunoSEQ multiplex PCR; TCRdb stores in-frame clones only, minus some. The sample includes about 64,000 clones, roughly 91% of them seen just once. Material: peripheral blood, obtained in the second trimester of pregnancy. These receptor sequences come from a female donor in good health, enrolled as a control in a pregnancy study.

This chain connects TRBV11-2 to TRBJ1-4; perhaps TRBD1 as D (6 bases). Trimming removed 4 bases from V and 0 bases from J, with 12 bases in between. The CDR3 covers 16 residues. Per germline, CDR1 SGHAT and CDR2 FQNNGV. CDR3 bases: TGTGCCAGCAGCTATACCCGACAGGCAACTAATGAAAAACTGTTTTTT. It is translated as CASSYTRQATNEKLFF.

The chain is built from TRBV7-8 and TRBJ1-5; D perhaps matches TRBD1 (5 bases). V lost 5 bases, J lost 4 bases, and 15 bases lay in between. Germline CDR1 SGHVS, CDR2 FQNEAQ. The CDR3 has 15 residues. CDR3 in amino acids: CASSAPRVLNQPQHF. The DNA of the CDR3 is TGTGCCAGCAGCGCCCCCAGGGTCCTAAATCAGCCCCAGCATTTT.

The V call is TRBV18, the J call TRBJ1-1, with D possibly matching TRBD1 (6 bases). V was shortened by 3 bases and J by 8 bases, with 16 bases between the two germline ends. The germline V gene encodes CDR1 KGHSH and CDR2 LQKENI. The CDR3 runs to 14 residues. The CDR3 spells CASSPLQGDSEAFF. In nucleotides, the CDR3 is TGTGCCAGCTCACCTTTACAGGGAGATAGCGAAGCTTTCTTT.